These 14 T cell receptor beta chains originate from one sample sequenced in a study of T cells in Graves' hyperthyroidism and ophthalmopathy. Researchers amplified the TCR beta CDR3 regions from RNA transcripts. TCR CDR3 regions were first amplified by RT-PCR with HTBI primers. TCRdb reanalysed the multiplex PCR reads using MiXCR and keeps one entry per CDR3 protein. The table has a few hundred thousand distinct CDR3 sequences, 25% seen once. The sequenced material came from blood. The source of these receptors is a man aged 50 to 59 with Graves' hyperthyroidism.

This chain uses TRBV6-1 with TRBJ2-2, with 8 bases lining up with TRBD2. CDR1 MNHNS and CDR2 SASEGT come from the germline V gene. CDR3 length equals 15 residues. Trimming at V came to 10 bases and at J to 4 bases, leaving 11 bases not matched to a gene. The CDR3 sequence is CATGNRRGVTGELFF. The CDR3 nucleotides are TGTGCCACTGGCAACCGGCGGGGGGTCACCGGGGAGCTGTTTTTT.

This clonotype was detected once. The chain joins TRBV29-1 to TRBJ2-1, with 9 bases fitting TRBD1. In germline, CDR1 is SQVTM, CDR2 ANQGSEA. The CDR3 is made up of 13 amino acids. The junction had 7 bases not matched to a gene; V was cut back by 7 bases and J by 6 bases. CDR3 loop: CSAWDRAANEQFF. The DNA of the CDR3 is TGCAGCGCTTGGGACAGGGCGGCCAATGAGCAGTTCTTC.

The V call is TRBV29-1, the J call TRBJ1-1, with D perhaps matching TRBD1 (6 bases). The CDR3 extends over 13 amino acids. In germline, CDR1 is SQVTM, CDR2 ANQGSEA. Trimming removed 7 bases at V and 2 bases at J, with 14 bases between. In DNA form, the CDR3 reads TGCAGCGCCAGAGGGGGGGGCAACACTGAAGCTTTCTTT. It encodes CSARGGGNTEAFF.

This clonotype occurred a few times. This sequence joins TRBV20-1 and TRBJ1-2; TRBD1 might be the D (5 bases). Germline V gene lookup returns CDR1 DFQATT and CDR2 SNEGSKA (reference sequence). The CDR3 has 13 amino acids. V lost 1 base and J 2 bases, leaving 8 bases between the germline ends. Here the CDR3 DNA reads TGCAGTGCTAGAGGGGGGACCAACTATGGCTACACCTTC. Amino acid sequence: CSARGGTNYGYTF.

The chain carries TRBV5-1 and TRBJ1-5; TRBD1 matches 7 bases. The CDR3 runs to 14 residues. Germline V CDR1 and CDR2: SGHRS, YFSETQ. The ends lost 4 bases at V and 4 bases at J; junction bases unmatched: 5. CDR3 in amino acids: CASSTGTENQPQHF. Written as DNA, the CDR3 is TGCGCCAGCAGCACTGGGACAGAAAATCAGCCCCAGCATTTT. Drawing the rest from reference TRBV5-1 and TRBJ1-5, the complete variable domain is KAGVTQTPRYLIKTRGQQVTLSCSPISGHRSVSWYQQTPGQGLQFLFEYFSETQRNKGNFPGRFSGRQFSNSRSEMNVSTLELGDSALYLCASSTGTENQPQHFGDGTRLSIL.

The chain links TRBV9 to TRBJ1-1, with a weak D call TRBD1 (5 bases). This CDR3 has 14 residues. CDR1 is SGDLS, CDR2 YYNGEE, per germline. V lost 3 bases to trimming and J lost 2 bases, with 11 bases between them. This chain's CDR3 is CASSAQRGNTEAFF. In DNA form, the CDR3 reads TGTGCCAGCAGCGCCCAGAGGGGAAACACTGAAGCTTTCTTT.

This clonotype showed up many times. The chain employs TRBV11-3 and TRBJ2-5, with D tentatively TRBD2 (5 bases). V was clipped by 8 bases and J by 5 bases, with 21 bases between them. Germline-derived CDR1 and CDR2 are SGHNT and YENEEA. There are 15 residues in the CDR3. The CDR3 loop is CASGPGSSGGETQYF. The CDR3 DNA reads TGTGCCAGCGGTCCCGGGTCCTCCGGCGGGGAGACCCAGTACTTC.

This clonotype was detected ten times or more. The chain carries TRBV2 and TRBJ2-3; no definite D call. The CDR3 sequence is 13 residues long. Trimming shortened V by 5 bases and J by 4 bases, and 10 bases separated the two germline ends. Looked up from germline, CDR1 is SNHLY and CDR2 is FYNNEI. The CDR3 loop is CASSTLGADTQYF. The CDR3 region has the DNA TGTGCCAGCAGTACTCTTGGGGCAGATACGCAGTATTTT.

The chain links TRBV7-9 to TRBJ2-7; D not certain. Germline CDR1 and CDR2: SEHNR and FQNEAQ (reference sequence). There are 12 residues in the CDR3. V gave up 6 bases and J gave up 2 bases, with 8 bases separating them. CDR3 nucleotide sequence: TGTGCCAGCAGGGCAGTTACCTACGAGCAGTACTTC. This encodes CASRAVTYEQYF.

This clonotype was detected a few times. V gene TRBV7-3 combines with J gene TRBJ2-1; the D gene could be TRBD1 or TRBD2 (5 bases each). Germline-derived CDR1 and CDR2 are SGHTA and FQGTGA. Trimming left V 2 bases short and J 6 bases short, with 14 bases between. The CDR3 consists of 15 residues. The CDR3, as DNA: TGTGCCAGCAGCTTAGGGGGAGCTAGCAGCAATGAGCAGTTCTTC. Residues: CASSLGGASSNEQFF.

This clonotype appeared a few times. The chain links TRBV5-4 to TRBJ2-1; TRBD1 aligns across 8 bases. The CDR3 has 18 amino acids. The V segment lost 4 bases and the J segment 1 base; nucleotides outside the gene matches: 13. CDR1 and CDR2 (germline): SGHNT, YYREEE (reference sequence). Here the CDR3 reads CASSLPDRDFASYNEQFF. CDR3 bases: TGTGCCAGCAGCCTACCGGACAGGGACTTTGCGTCCTACAATGAGCAGTTCTTC.

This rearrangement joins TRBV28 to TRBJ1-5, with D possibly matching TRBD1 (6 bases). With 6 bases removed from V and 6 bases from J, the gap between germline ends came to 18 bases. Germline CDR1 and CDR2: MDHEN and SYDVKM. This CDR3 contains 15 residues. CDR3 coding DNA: TGTGCCAGCAGCCGCGGACAGACGATCACTCAGCCCCAGCATTTT. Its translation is CASSRGQTITQPQHF.

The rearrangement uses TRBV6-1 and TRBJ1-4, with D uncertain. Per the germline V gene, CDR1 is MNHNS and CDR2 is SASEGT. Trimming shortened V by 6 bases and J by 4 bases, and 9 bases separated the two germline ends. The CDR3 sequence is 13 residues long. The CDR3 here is CASSPHINEKLFF. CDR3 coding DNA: TGTGCCAGCAGCCCTCATATTAATGAAAAACTGTTTTTT.

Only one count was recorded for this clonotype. The CDR3 spells CASSLGGSGTEAFF. The CDR3 nucleotides are TGTGCCAGCAGCCTCGGGGGATCGGGCACTGAAGCTTTCTTT. J is TRBJ1-1 and V is TRBV28, with a possible D match to TRBD1 (5 bases). The CDR3 loop spans 14 amino acids. The germline CDR1 and CDR2 sequences are MDHEN and SYDVKM. Trimming took 6 bases from V and 4 from J, leaving 15 bases between them.